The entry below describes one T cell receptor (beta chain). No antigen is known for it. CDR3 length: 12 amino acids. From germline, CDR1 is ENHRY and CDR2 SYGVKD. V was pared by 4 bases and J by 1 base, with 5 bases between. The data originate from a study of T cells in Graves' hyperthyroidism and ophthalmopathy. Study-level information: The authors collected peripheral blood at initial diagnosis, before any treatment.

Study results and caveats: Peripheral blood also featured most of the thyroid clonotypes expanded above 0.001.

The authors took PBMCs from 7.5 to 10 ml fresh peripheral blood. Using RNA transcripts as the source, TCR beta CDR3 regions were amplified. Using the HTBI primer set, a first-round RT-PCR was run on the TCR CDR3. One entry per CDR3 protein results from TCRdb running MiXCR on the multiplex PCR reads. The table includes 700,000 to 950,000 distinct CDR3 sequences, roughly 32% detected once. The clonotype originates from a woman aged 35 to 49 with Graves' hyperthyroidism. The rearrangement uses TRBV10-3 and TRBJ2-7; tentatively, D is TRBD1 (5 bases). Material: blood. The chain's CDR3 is CAISGQSYEQYF. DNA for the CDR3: TGTGCCATCAGTGGACAGTCCTACGAGCAGTACTTC.